The sequence of this T cell receptor beta chain was determined in a study of radiotherapy plus CTLA-4 blockade in lung cancer. The repertoire was sequenced with immunoSEQ multiplex PCR; TCRdb's copy has only in-frame clones and lacks some. The data show 90,000 to 130,000 clones, approximately 77% seen once. CDR3 length: 13 amino acids. Germline V gives CDR1 SGHDT, CDR2 YYEEEE. V dropped 0 bases and J dropped 4 bases, with 7 bases sitting between them. Sequencing used peripheral blood, obtained from a patient treated with radiotherapy plus ipilimumab. This chain links TRBV5-6 with TRBJ1-1; D gene uncertain. This receptor was taken from a human donor with non-small cell lung cancer that progressed on radiotherapy plus ipilimumab. Some clones in this sample may be carry-over from other donors' samples. The CDR3 DNA reads TGTGCCAGCAGCTTGGAGAGCTTCACTGAAGCTTTCTTT. Encoded protein: CASSLESFTEAFF. Filled out from reference TRBV5-6 and TRBJ1-1, the complete variable domain reads DAGVTQSPTHLIKTRGQQVTLRCSPKSGHDTVSWYQQALGQGPQFIFQYYEEEERQRGNFPDRFSGHQFPNYSSELNVNALLLGDSALYLCASSLESFTEAFFGQGTRLTVV.